In this sample, the clone carrying this T cell receptor (beta chain) turned up many times. The antigen remains undetermined. There are 15 residues in the CDR3. Trimming cost V 6 bases and J 9 bases; bases outside gene matches: 16. Germline lookup yields CDR1 SNHLY and CDR2 FYNNEI. This sample's time point: newly diagnosed GD, antithyroid drugs for less than 3 months. From RNA extracted from PBMCs, the TCR library was made. One endocrinology department in Xi'an, China, was where patients came from. The data were taken from a study of regulatory T cells in long-lasting Graves disease. Findings and limits, study-wide: Not thyroid tissue but only peripheral blood was studied.

Libraries of TCR beta came from iRepertoire HTBI primers plus Arm-PCR of CDR3 regions. TCRdb reanalysed the multiplex PCR reads using MiXCR and keeps one entry per CDR3 protein. This sample has some 250,000 distinct CDR3 sequences, with around 18% found just once. The TCR comes from a female donor with Graves disease. This chain connects TRBV2 to TRBJ1-2, with 7 bases that match TRBD1. Sequencing was performed on peripheral blood mononuclear cells (PBMCs), taken at new diagnosis, from a patient treated with antithyroid drugs. This chain's CDR3 is CASRQPPGTEESYTF. The CDR3 bases are TGTGCCAGCAGACAACCCCCCGGGACAGAGGAGAGCTACACCTTC.